The 15 T cell receptor beta chains given below trace back to one sample, sequenced in a study of PD-1 blockade in classical Hodgkin lymphoma. Produced via immunoSEQ multiplex PCR; TCRdb's table is partial and in-frame only. The table has approximately 110,000 clones, roughly 87% seen once. Noted time point: cycle 4 day 1 (C4D1), after five to seven weeks of nivolumab. Each patient experienced a relapse that followed autologous stem cell transplantation, and brentuximab vedotin exposure varied. The sample was peripheral blood mononuclear cells (PBMCs), taken before the fourth cycle of nivolumab. The receptors come from a human donor with classical Hodgkin lymphoma.

This chain uses TRBV11-2 with TRBJ2-1; TRBD2 is a possible D gene (6 bases). The germline V gene encodes CDR1 SGHAT and CDR2 FQNNGV. Deletions cut 1 base from V and 3 bases from J, with 10 bases between. The CDR3 spans 15 residues. CDR3 in DNA: TGTGCCAGCAGCTTAGGAGTAGCGGACTACAATGAGCAGTTCTTC. Its translation is CASSLGVADYNEQFF.

V gene TRBV28 combines with J gene TRBJ2-1; D ambiguous. The germline V gene has CDR1 MDHEN and CDR2 SYDVKM. Trimming removed 6 bases at V and 8 bases at J, with 11 bases between. CDR3 length equals 12 residues. In DNA, the CDR3 is TGTGCCAGCAGCTTAAACTGGGATGAGCAGTTCTTC. It encodes CASSLNWDEQFF.

This chain connects TRBV27 to TRBJ1-2; D not certain. There are 13 residues in the CDR3. Germline assignment: CDR1 MNHEY and CDR2 SMNVEV (reference sequence). V lost 1 base and J 5 bases, leaving 8 bases between the germline ends. The CDR3 loop reads CASSLWAEYGYTF. The CDR3 bases are TGTGCCAGCAGTTTATGGGCGGAGTATGGCTACACCTTC.

The V and J genes are TRBV7-2 and TRBJ2-1; no reliable D call. The CDR3 runs 13 residues. CDR1 SGHTA and CDR2 FQGNSA come from the germline V gene. V gave up 3 bases and J gave up 5 bases, with 8 bases separating them. The CDR3 sequence is CASSLDGHNEQFF. DNA for the CDR3: TGTGCCAGCAGCTTGGACGGTCACAATGAGCAGTTCTTC.

This clone appeared a single time. The CDR3 here is CASGSLLANFYNEQFF. The CDR3 DNA is TGTGCTAGTGGTTCTTTACTAGCGAATTTCTACAATGAGCAGTTCTTC. V is TRBV12-5 and J is TRBJ2-1; 7 bases are a match to TRBD2. The CDR3 has 16 residues. Germline CDR1 reads LGHNT; CDR2 reads FRNRAP. Trimming took 4 bases from V and 3 from J; bases not matched to a gene: 9. Combining the CDR3 with reference TRBV12-5 and TRBJ2-1 gives the whole variable domain DARVTQTPRHKVTEMGQEVTMRCQPILGHNTVFWYRQTMMQGLELLAYFRNRAPLDDSGMPKDRFSAEMPDATLATLKIQPSEPRDSAVYFCASGSLLANFYNEQFFGPGTRLTVL.

The CDR3 reads CASSYKGIETQYF. CDR3 in DNA: TGTGCCAGCAGCTATAAGGGAATAGAGACCCAGTACTTC. The chain joins TRBV7-8 to TRBJ2-5; D ambiguous. V lost 4 bases and J lost 4, with 10 bases in between. Germline CDR1 SGHVS, CDR2 FQNEAQ. The CDR3 spans 13 residues.

A single count supports this clone. V gene TRBV9 combines with J gene TRBJ2-2; D remains unclear. CDR3 length equals 13 residues. Germline lookup yields CDR1 SGDLS and CDR2 YYNGEE. Trimming removed 4 bases from V and 1 base from J, with 5 bases in between. This CDR3 is CASSLGNTGELFF. The CDR3 DNA sequence: TGTGCCAGCAGCTTGGGGAACACCGGGGAGCTGTTTTTT.

V usage is TRBV6-5 and J usage is TRBJ2-7; 7 bases align to TRBD1. V was pared by 6 bases and J by 2 bases, with 10 bases of the junction left unmatched. Germline CDR1 is MNHEY and CDR2 is SVGAGI. The CDR3 has 15 amino acids. Here the CDR3 reads CASSLSGTATYEQYF. CDR3 in DNA: TGTGCCAGCAGCTTGTCCGGGACAGCAACCTACGAGCAGTACTTC.

This clone appeared once. J is TRBJ2-1 and V is TRBV5-4; D is perhaps TRBD1 or TRBD2 (5 bases each). The CDR3 loop spans 15 amino acids. Trimming took 4 bases from V and 3 from J, leaving 14 bases between them. CDR1 and CDR2 from the germline V gene are SGHNT and YYREEE (reference sequence). The CDR3 reads CASSVDLGDYNEQFF. CDR3 sequence (DNA): TGTGCCAGCAGCGTGGACTTAGGGGACTACAATGAGCAGTTCTTC.

The chain joins TRBV7-9 to TRBJ2-5; D is unclear. With 2 bases removed from V and 5 bases from J, the gap between germline ends came to 9 bases. This CDR3 has 13 amino acids. The germline CDR1 and CDR2 sequences are SEHNR and FQNEAQ (reference sequence). The CDR3 loop reads CASSLRFGETQYF. CDR3 bases: TGTGCCAGCAGCTTAAGGTTCGGTGAGACCCAGTACTTC.

The gene calls are TRBV30 and TRBJ1-2; TRBD1 matches at 7 bases. This CDR3 has 13 amino acids. Germline V lookup: CDR1 GTSNPN, CDR2 SVGIG (reference sequence). After removal of 1 base from V and 7 bases from J, the junction contained 6 bases not matched to a gene. The DNA of the CDR3 is TGTGCCTGGAGTGCGACAGGGTTGGGTGGCTACACCTTC. It translates to CAWSATGLGGYTF.

The table lists this clone with a count of one. The chain couples TRBV7-9 to TRBJ2-7, with TRBD1 matching 10 bases. CDR1 and CDR2 (germline): SEHNR, FQNEAQ (reference sequence). The junction had 4 bases not matched to a gene; V was cut back by 4 bases and J by 4 bases. The CDR3 has 14 residues. The DNA of the CDR3 is TGTGCCAGCAGCTCTGTGGGACAGGGGTACGAGCAGTACTTC. Protein: CASSSVGQGYEQYF.

The CDR3 here is CSVGYRGGTGELFF. The CDR3 region has the DNA TGCAGCGTTGGCTACAGGGGAGGGACCGGGGAGCTGTTTTTT. The J gene is TRBJ2-2, the V gene TRBV29-1; D possibly matches TRBD1 or TRBD2 (7 bases each). CDR3 length equals 14 residues. CDR1 is SQVTM and CDR2 is ANQGSEA in the germline V gene. V lost 4 bases and J 5 bases, leaving 14 bases between the germline ends.

The V call is TRBV9, the J call TRBJ2-3, with D possibly being TRBD1 (6 bases). Germline-derived CDR1 and CDR2 are SGDLS and YYNGEE. There are 16 residues in the CDR3. Trimming cost V 2 bases and J 2 bases, with 15 bases left between them. CDR3 in amino acids: CASSVGQLDSTDTQYF. The CDR3, as DNA: TGTGCCAGCAGCGTGGGACAACTCGACTCCACAGATACGCAGTATTTT.

The CDR3 sequence: CASSLWMNTEAFF. The CDR3, as DNA: TGTGCCAGCAGCTTATGGATGAACACTGAAGCTTTCTTT. The chain couples TRBV7-9 to TRBJ1-1; D remains ambiguous. V was shortened by 2 bases and J by 0 bases, with 4 bases between the two germline ends. There are 13 residues in the CDR3. Germline V gene sequence: CDR1 SEHNR, CDR2 FQNEAQ (reference sequence).